Reported below is one T cell receptor beta chain. Its antigen is still unknown. One end of the junction varies from germline; a read error may be responsible. These data come from a study of T-cell reconstitution after alpha-beta-depleted transplantation in children. General study points: The authors attributed T-cell counts and diversity one year after transplant mostly to newly produced T cells. Some patients' high day-60 TCRbeta diversity was traced to surviving recipient T cells and thymic progenitors. Where alpha-beta T cells came from about two months after transplant was reportedly several hundred expanded graft clones.

The length of the CDR3 is 15 residues. Germline values: CDR1 SGHTA, CDR2 FQGNSA. The library targeted TCRbeta and was prepared with unique molecular identifiers. MiXCR, run by TCRdb on the PCR reads, gives a single entry per CDR3 protein. Here the sample spans around 250,000 distinct CDR3 sequences, around 25% being singletons. The chain links TRBV7-2 to TRBJ2-6; 9 bases fit TRBD1. The receptor was isolated from a girl aged 2-10 years with Fanconi anemia, due to receive a stem cell transplant. The material sequenced was PBMCs, taken before TCRalphabeta/CD19-depleted stem cell transplant. CDR3 in DNA: TGTGCCAGCAGCTTAGTGAGGACAGGGGCCCACGTCCTGACTTTC. This codes for CASSLVRTGAHVLTF.